This is a list of T cell receptor beta chains from one sample in a study of shared clonotypes between healthy human individuals. Assay used: immunoSEQ multiplex PCR; TCRdb lists only in-frame clones, some missing. The table records about 2,200,000 clones, just over 90% of them present only once. Material for sequencing was naive CD8+ T cells from PBMCs. These receptors all come from a man between 18 and 35 years old in good health. Some clones in this sample may be carry-over from other donors' samples. Each CDR3 is given with its conserved first and last residue. The D gene is left open where the match is weak. Some rows have no size entry. The others give once, few or many, or a class for an expanded clone.

>TRBJ2-2|NA|TRBD2|TRBV9
CASSVGGRAGVGTGELFF
TGTGCCAGCAGCGTCGGCGGGAGGGCCGGAGTGGGCACCGGGGAGCTGTTTTTT
>TRBJ2-1|NA|TRBD2|TRBV6-1
CASSERSGRNNEQFF
TGTGCCAGCAGTGAAAGGAGCGGGAGGAATAATGAGCAGTTCTTC
>TRBJ1-4|NA|TRBD1|TRBV29-1
CSVESRGGDEKLFF
TGCAGCGTTGAATCCAGGGGGGGAGATGAAAAACTGTTTTTT
>TRBJ2-4|NA|NA|TRBV27
CASSLSAGSAKNIQYF
TGTGCCAGCAGTTTATCTGCGGGTTCAGCCAAAAACATTCAGTACTTC
>TRBJ1-2|NA|NA|TRBV7-9
CASSSGSAHGYTF
TGTGCCAGCAGCTCAGGCAGTGCACATGGCTACACCTTC
>TRBJ2-2|once|TRBD2|TRBV11-1
CASSLVRGAGELFF
TGTGCCAGCAGCTTAGTCCGGGGGGCCGGGGAGCTGTTTTTT
>TRBJ2-7|NA|TRBD1|TRBV27
CASSMITDRGHGEQYF
TGTGCCAGCAGTATGATTACGGACAGGGGGCACGGCGAGCAGTACTTC
>TRBJ1-1|NA|NA|TRBV27
CASSLGFGAEAFF
TGTGCCAGCAGTTTGGGTTTTGGGGCGGAAGCTTTCTTT
>TRBJ2-7|NA|TRBD2|TRBV9
CASSGTSPIEQYF
TGTGCCAGCAGCGGGACTAGTCCCATCGAGCAGTACTTC
>TRBJ2-6|NA|TRBD2|TRBV9
CASSVGQREPGANVLTF
TGTGCCAGCAGCGTAGGCCAGCGGGAGCCCGGGGCCAACGTCCTGACTTTC
>TRBJ2-7|NA|NA|TRBV4-1
CASSQGQGTSYEQYF
TGCGCCAGCAGCCAAGGGCAGGGTACCTCCTACGAGCAGTACTTC
>TRBJ2-7|NA|NA|TRBV28
CASSLSAAGTYEQYF
TGTGCCAGCAGTTTGAGTGCAGCAGGAACCTACGAGCAGTACTTC
>TRBJ2-1|NA|NA|TRBV29-1
CSVQLLGSYNEQFF
TGCAGCGTTCAACTACTAGGATCCTACAATGAGCAGTTCTTC
>TRBJ2-3|once|TRBD1|TRBV27
CASSSPRGQDTQYF
TGTGCCAGCAGTTCCCCCCGGGGACAGGATACGCAGTATTTT
>TRBJ2-7|NA|TRBD1|TRBV27
CASSLGQSYEQYF
TGTGCCAGTTCCTTGGGACAGTCCTACGAGCAGTACTTC
>TRBJ2-3|NA|TRBD1|TRBV10-3
CAISPPGTGTDTQYF
TGTGCCATCAGCCCACCCGGGACAGGCACAGATACGCAGTATTTT
>TRBJ2-1|NA|NA|TRBV11-2
CASSLQPDRPYNEQFF
TGTGCCAGCAGCCTACAACCGGACCGCCCCTACAATGAGCAGTTCTTC
>TRBJ1-1|NA|NA|TRBV9
CASSDGLASEAFF
TGTGCCAGCAGCGACGGACTTGCCAGCGAAGCTTTCTTT
>TRBJ2-7|NA|NA|TRBV5-1
CASSQAYEQYF
TGCGCCAGCAGCCAGGCCTACGAGCAGTACTTC
>TRBJ2-1|NA|TRBD1|TRBV5-1
CASSRATRQGGNEQFF
TGCGCCAGCAGCCGGGCCACTCGACAGGGTGGCAATGAGCAGTTCTTC
>TRBJ2-2|NA|NA|TRBV2
CASRNVAGELFF
TGTGCCAGCAGGAACGTAGCGGGGGAGCTGTTTTTT
>TRBJ2-7|NA|TRBD2|TRBV7-9
CASSLGLDYEQYF
TGTGCCAGCAGCTTGGGACTAGACTACGAGCAGTACTTC
>TRBJ1-5|NA|NA|TRBV4-2
CASSQGHRGDQPQHF
TGTGCCAGCAGCCAGGGGCATAGGGGCGATCAGCCCCAGCATTTT
>TRBJ1-2|NA|NA|TRBV11-2
CASSFDATGNYGYTF
TGTGCCAGCAGCTTTGACGCCACGGGGAACTATGGCTACACCTTC
>TRBJ2-1|NA|NA|TRBV13
CASSPPRGEDGGDEQFF
TGTGCCAGCAGCCCCCCTCGCGGGGAGGATGGTGGCGATGAGCAGTTCTTC
>TRBJ2-5|NA|NA|TRBV10-3
CAISGEQETQYF
TGTGCCATTTCAGGGGAGCAAGAGACCCAGTACTTC
>TRBJ1-1|NA|NA|TRBV13
CAWRVNTEAFF
TGTGCGTGGAGGGTGAACACTGAAGCTTTCTTT
>TRBJ2-2|NA|NA|TRBV15
CATSRPRGRTDTGELFF
TGTGCCACCAGCAGACCTAGGGGACGGACGGACACCGGGGAGCTGTTTTTT
>TRBJ2-2|NA|NA|TRBV28
CASSFTENTGELFF
TGTGCCAGCAGTTTTACAGAAAACACCGGGGAGCTGTTTTTT
>TRBJ1-1|NA|NA|TRBV27
CASSLGAGEDTEAFF
TGTGCCAGCAGTTTAGGGGCGGGGGAGGACACTGAAGCTTTCTTT
>TRBJ2-7|NA|TRBD2|TRBV5-1
CASSLTLRGAYEQYF
TGCGCCAGCAGCTTAACTCTCCGGGGGGCCTACGAGCAGTACTTC
>TRBJ2-7|NA|TRBD2|TRBV11-2
CASSLVPSGSYYEQYF
TGTGCCAGCAGCTTAGTCCCTAGCGGGAGCTACTACGAGCAGTACTTC
>TRBJ1-1|once|NA|TRBV9
CASSEGPMNTEAFF
TGTGCCAGCAGCGAGGGACCGATGAACACTGAAGCTTTCTTT